This T cell receptor (beta chain) was sequenced for a study of cytotoxic CD8 clonotypes in ibrutinib-treated CLL. For the study at large: Among the patients, around ten presented as relapsed/refractory and 15 as treatment-naive; 17 to 18 showed unmutated IGHV. Per sample, productive templates averaged approximately 260,000 and productive rearrangements averaged around 100,000.

Study-level points and caveats: Baseline clonality, higher than in age-matched healthy donors, tracked circulating CD8+ T-cell counts.

A remark on this clone: Its antigen is not known.

The repertoire was sequenced with immunoSEQ multiplex PCR; TCRdb's copy has only in-frame clones and lacks some. The sample gives some 350,000 clones, roughly two thirds of which show up once; around 6.5% is in the top ten. The V gene's germline CDR1 is SGHDN and CDR2 FVKESK. V was pared by 1 base and J by 2 bases, with 12 bases between. This CDR3 has 15 amino acids. The sequence was obtained from a human donor with chronic lymphocytic leukemia. This material consisted of PBMCs, taken after 36 months of ibrutinib treatment. The V and J genes are TRBV14 and TRBJ2-7; D might be TRBD1 (6 bases). This chain's CDR3 is CASSQGDIFTYEQYF. The CDR3, as DNA: TGTGCCAGCAGCCAAGGGGACATCTTTACCTACGAGCAGTACTTC.